Detailed here is one T cell receptor beta chain. Its antigen is not known. Trimming took off 9 bases at V and 5 bases at J, with 13 bases between the two ends. Germline CDR1 is KGHDR and CDR2 is SFDVKD. CDR3 length equals 13 residues. This sample is drawn from a study of Ad26.COV2.S vaccination and SARS-CoV-2 variants. Study context: Among those in the COV1001 Ad26.COV2.S trial arm was the donor. The study gave Ad26.COV2.S intramuscularly, once or twice 56 days apart. General study findings and limits: Post-vaccination breadth of spike-specific CD8+ and CD4+ T cell responses was reportedly substantial.

The assay was immunoSEQ multiplex PCR, and TCRdb's table has in-frame clones only and misses some. This sample yields approximately 410,000 clones, of which approximately 88% are seen a single time; about 3.6% belongs to the top ten. Treatment reported: roughly 20 received Ad26.COV2.S at low or high dose, single or two shots; about 5 received placebo; per-sample allocation not given. It was on day 63 after the first vaccine or placebo injection that samples were taken. Donation was by an adult aged 18-55 years who was in Boston. The V call is TRBV24-1, the J call TRBJ1-5; D may be TRBD1 (5 bases). Source: peripheral blood, taken in a trial of Ad26.COV2.S vaccine versus placebo. The sequence came from a person aged 18-60 years who received the Ad26.COV2.S COVID-19 vaccine or a placebo. CDR3: CATLPRQYQPQHF. The CDR3 nucleotides are TGTGCCACCCTCCCCCGACAGTATCAGCCCCAGCATTTT.